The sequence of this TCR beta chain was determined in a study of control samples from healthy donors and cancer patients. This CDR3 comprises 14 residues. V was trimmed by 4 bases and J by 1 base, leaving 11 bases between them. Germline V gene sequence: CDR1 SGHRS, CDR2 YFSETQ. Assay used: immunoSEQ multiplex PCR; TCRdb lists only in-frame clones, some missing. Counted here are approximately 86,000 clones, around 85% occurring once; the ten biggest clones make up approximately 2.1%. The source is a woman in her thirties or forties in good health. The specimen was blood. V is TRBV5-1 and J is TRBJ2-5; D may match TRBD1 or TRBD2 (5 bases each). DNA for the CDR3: TGCGCCAGCAGCCGCGCCGGGGCCCAAGAGACCCAGTACTTC. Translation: CASSRAGAQETQYF.